Below, 18 T cell receptor beta chains from the same sample are listed, as sequenced in a study of Tregs in tolerant kidney transplant recipients. Only in-frame clones appear in the TCRdb table, and some are missing; sequencing was by immunoSEQ multiplex PCR. In the table there are 75,000 to 95,000 clones, over 85% of which are singletons. Sample: CD8+ T cells from blood. The receptors were sampled from a human donor in good health.

In this sample, this clone turned up once. The rearrangement links TRBV7-9 to TRBJ2-3, with D perhaps TRBD1 (6 bases). Germline V gene sequence: CDR1 SEHNR, CDR2 FQNEAQ (reference sequence). Trimming left V 1 base short and J 8 bases short, with 22 bases between. The CDR3 has 17 amino acids. In nucleotides, the CDR3 is TGTGCCAGCAGCTTAGGACGCACAGGGCGAACCCCAGGTACGCAGTATTTT. Its protein is CASSLGRTGRTPGTQYF.

V usage is TRBV5-6 and J usage is TRBJ1-1, with D unresolved. This CDR3 is 13 amino acids long. Germline V CDR1 and CDR2: SGHDT, YYEEEE. Trimming pared 0 bases from V and 1 base from J, leaving 4 bases between. CDR3 sequence: CASSLGGNTEAFF. The CDR3, as DNA: TGTGCCAGCAGCTTGGGGGGGAACACTGAAGCTTTCTTT.

J is TRBJ2-3 and V is TRBV7-3; D possibly corresponds to TRBD2 (6 bases). Trimming took 2 bases from V and 4 from J, leaving 13 bases between them. CDR1 SGHTA and CDR2 FQGTGA come from the germline V gene. The CDR3 runs to 15 residues. Here the CDR3 reads CASSLDASGADTQYF. CDR3 DNA sequence: TGTGCCAGCAGCTTAGACGCTTCGGGGGCAGATACGCAGTATTTT.

The V gene is TRBV5-1, the J gene TRBJ1-5; tentatively, D is TRBD1 (5 bases). CDR1 and CDR2 from the germline V gene are SGHRS and YFSETQ. The CDR3 extends over 15 amino acids. Trimming left V 0 bases short and J 6 bases short, with 13 bases between. The CDR3 here is CASSLAGQGGQPQHF. CDR3 bases: TGCGCCAGCAGCTTGGCCGGGCAGGGCGGTCAGCCCCAGCATTTT.

This chain connects TRBV7-6 to TRBJ2-3, with D perhaps matching TRBD1 (6 bases). Looked up from germline, CDR1 is SGHVS and CDR2 is FNYEAQ. V was shortened by 2 bases and J by 5 bases, with 14 bases between the two germline ends. The CDR3 sequence is 15 residues long. CDR3 sequence: CASSLYPGEIDTQYF. CDR3 DNA sequence: TGTGCCAGCAGCTTATATCCAGGGGAAATAGATACGCAGTATTTT.

The chain carries TRBV5-1 and TRBJ1-4; weak D call: TRBD1 (5 bases). The V and J ends lost 0 bases and 8 bases respectively, with 5 bases between them. This CDR3 is 12 amino acids long. Germline CDR1 reads SGHRS; CDR2 reads YFSETQ. This chain's CDR3 is CASSLDREKLFF. CDR3 in DNA: TGCGCCAGCAGCTTGGACAGGGAAAAACTGTTTTTT.

The V call is TRBV7-6, the J call TRBJ2-7, with D perhaps TRBD1 or TRBD2 (5 bases each). CDR3 length: 16 amino acids. V was trimmed by 5 bases and J by 1 base, leaving 18 bases between them. Germline V gene lookup returns CDR1 SGHVS and CDR2 FNYEAQ. The CDR3: CASSPGWGSGSYEQYF. Written as DNA, the CDR3 is TGTGCCAGCAGCCCCGGGTGGGGGTCAGGGTCCTACGAGCAGTACTTC.

The chain carries TRBV15 and TRBJ2-1, with TRBD2 matching 13 bases. V lost 1 base and J lost 3; bases outside the gene matches: 3. This CDR3 is 17 amino acids long. The germline V gene encodes CDR1 LNHNV and CDR2 YYDKDF (reference sequence). DNA for the CDR3: TGTGCCACCAGCAGAGGGACTAGCGGGAGAGTCTACAATGAGCAGTTCTTC. This translates into CATSRGTSGRVYNEQFF.

The CDR3 nucleotides are TGTGCCAGCATCGAAGGGCCAGATACGCAGTATTTT. Encoded protein: CASIEGPDTQYF. This chain uses TRBV2 with TRBJ2-3; D gene uncertain. V gave up 7 bases and J gave up 4 bases, with 9 bases separating them. There are 12 residues in the CDR3. CDR1 and CDR2 (germline): SNHLY, FYNNEI.

This chain links TRBV30 with TRBJ2-3; D gene ambiguous. The CDR3 is 15 amino acids. Germline V gene sequence: CDR1 GTSNPN, CDR2 SVGIG (reference sequence). The germline V and J ends were trimmed by 1 base and 2 bases, with 13 bases remaining between them. The CDR3 bases are TGTGCCTGGAGTGCCCTCTGGCGGACCACAGATACGCAGTATTTT. Amino acid sequence: CAWSALWRTTDTQYF.

The chain couples TRBV7-9 to TRBJ2-5; tentative D call: TRBD2 (6 bases). The CDR3 is 13 residues long. CDR1 SEHNR and CDR2 FQNEAQ come from the germline V gene (reference sequence). Deletions cut 5 bases from V and 5 bases from J, with 12 bases between. The DNA for the CDR3 is TGTGCCAGCAGCCCCCACGCGGGGGAGACCCAGTACTTC. The encoded protein is CASSPHAGETQYF.

The chain carries TRBV27 and TRBJ2-1; possible D gene TRBD2, 6 bases. The CDR3 covers 15 residues. Germline V gives CDR1 MNHEY, CDR2 SMNVEV (reference sequence). V was trimmed by 8 bases and J by 7 bases, leaving 21 bases between them. DNA for the CDR3: TGTGCCAGCCTCAAAAGTAGCGGAGGGAGGAATGAGCAGTTCTTC. Its translation: CASLKSSGGRNEQFF.

The chain is built from TRBV25-1 and TRBJ1-1, with D possibly TRBD1 on 6 matching bases. Trimming pared 3 bases from V and 4 bases from J, leaving 15 bases between. CDR3 length equals 15 residues. CDR1 is MGHDK, CDR2 SYGVNS, per germline. CDR3 bases: TGTGCCAGCAGTGAGTGGGACAATGGCGGCACTGAAGCTTTCTTT. Encoded protein: CASSEWDNGGTEAFF.

V usage is TRBV10-1 and J usage is TRBJ2-7; 8 positions agree with TRBD2. This CDR3 contains 14 residues. CDR1 WNHNN and CDR2 SYGVQD come from the germline V gene (reference sequence). V was clipped by 7 bases and J by 0 bases; unmatched bases: 5. CDR3 protein: CASTPGGSSYEQYF. The CDR3 DNA reads as TGCGCCAGCACTCCGGGAGGGTCCTCCTACGAGCAGTACTTC.

A single count supports this clone. The rearrangement links TRBV6-5 to TRBJ2-7, with D hard to call. V dropped 4 bases and J dropped 7 bases, with 14 bases sitting between them. The CDR3 covers 13 residues. Germline V gene lookup returns CDR1 MNHEY and CDR2 SVGAGI. The CDR3 region has the DNA TGTGCCAGCAGTTCCGGGCCAGGCGGAGAGCAGTACTTC. This sequence encodes CASSSGPGGEQYF.

The V and J genes are TRBV5-1 and TRBJ1-6; 12 bases line up with TRBD1. V shed 4 bases and J 7 bases; nucleotides not matched to a gene: 12. CDR1 and CDR2 from the germline V gene are SGHRS and YFSETQ. The CDR3 is 18 residues long. The CDR3 protein is CASSEIGTGGLKNSPLHF. For the CDR3, the DNA is TGCGCCAGCAGCGAAATAGGGACAGGGGGCTTAAAAAATTCACCCCTCCACTTT.

This chain joins TRBV5-4 and TRBJ1-2, with D maybe TRBD1 (5 bases). The germline gives CDR1 SGHNT, CDR2 YYREEE (reference sequence). The V end was cut by 4 bases, the J end by 4 bases, with 11 bases between. The CDR3 is made up of 13 amino acids. CDR3 region: CASSQSGAYGYTF. The CDR3 DNA is TGTGCCAGCAGCCAAAGTGGGGCCTATGGCTACACCTTC.

The rearrangement joins TRBV30 to TRBJ2-1; 11 bases fit TRBD2. V lost 1 base, J lost 0 bases, and 23 bases stayed unmatched. Germline values: CDR1 GTSNPN, CDR2 SVGIG (reference sequence). This CDR3 spans 23 amino acids. CDR3 protein: CAWSGSGGLASGRPLSSYNEQFF. Here the CDR3 DNA reads TGTGCCTGGAGTGGGAGCGGGGGGCTGGCTAGCGGGAGGCCTTTGAGCTCCTACAATGAGCAGTTCTTC.